The following is a T cell receptor (beta chain) sequence with its context. Its antigen is undetermined. This sample was taken from a study of T cell responses to AZD1222 COVID-19 vaccine. Study-wide results and caveats: Among AZD1222 vaccinees, only five to seven were seropositive at baseline.

Using immunoSEQ multiplex PCR, the repertoire was profiled, and TCRdb retains in-frame clones only, with some absent. The sample records about 81,000 clones, 80% to 95% being singletons. Sequencing used peripheral blood, obtained 28 days after the second AZD1222 dose. The clonotype originates from an adult who received the AZD1222 COVID-19 vaccine.

CDR3 loop: CASSLLETNTEAFF. The CDR3 coding sequence is TGTGCCAGCAGCTTGTTAGAGACAAACACTGAAGCTTTCTTT. The chain couples TRBV5-4 to TRBJ1-1; unclear D gene. This CDR3 has 14 amino acids. CDR1 is SGHNT, CDR2 YYREEE, per germline (reference sequence). V was trimmed by 1 base and J by 2 bases, leaving 9 bases between them. Full variable domain (missing parts from reference TRBV5-4 and TRBJ1-1): ETGVTQSPTHLIKTRGQQVTLRCSSQSGHNTVSWYQQALGQGPQFIFQYYREEENGRGNFPPRFSGLQFPNYSSELNVNALELDDSALYLCASSLLETNTEAFFGQGTRLTVV.